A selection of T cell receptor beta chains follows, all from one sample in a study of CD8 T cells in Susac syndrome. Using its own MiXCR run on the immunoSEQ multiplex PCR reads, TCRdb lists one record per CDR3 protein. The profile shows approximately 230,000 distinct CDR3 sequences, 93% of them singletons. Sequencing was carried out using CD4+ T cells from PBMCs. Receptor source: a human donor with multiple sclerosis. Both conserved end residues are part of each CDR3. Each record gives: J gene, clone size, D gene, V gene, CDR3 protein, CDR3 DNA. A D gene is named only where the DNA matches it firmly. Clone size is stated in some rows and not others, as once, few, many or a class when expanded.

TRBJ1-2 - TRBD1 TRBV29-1 CSVDGQGARGYTF TGCAGCGTTGATGGACAGGGGGCTCGGGGCTACACCTTC
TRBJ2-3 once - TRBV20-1 CSPGAGDTQYF TGCAGCCCGGGGGCTGGAGATACGCAGTATTTT
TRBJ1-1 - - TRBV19 CASSMWVGGRKAEAFF TGTGCCAGTAGTATGTGGGTCGGGGGGCGAAAGGCTGAAGCTTTCTTT
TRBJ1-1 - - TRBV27 CASSLGDWGTEAFF TGTGCCAGCAGTTTAGGGGATTGGGGCACTGAAGCTTTCTTT
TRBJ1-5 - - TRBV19 CASSRLYGNQPQHF TGTGCCAGTAGCCGATTGTATGGCAATCAGCCCCAGCATTTT
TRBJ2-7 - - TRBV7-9 CASSLQGREYF TGTGCCAGCAGCTTACAGGGGAGAGAGTACTTC
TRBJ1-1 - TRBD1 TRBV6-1 CASSGRTGYTEAFF TGTGCCAGCAGTGGGAGGACAGGGTACACTGAAGCTTTCTTT
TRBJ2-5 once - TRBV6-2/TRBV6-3 CATGLTRIPETQYF TGTGCCACCGGACTCACCCGGATCCCGGAGACCCAGTACTTC
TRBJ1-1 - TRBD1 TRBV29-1 CSFGQGSNTEAFF TGCAGCTTCGGACAGGGTTCGAACACTGAAGCTTTCTTT
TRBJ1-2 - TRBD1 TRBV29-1 CSAGEGAYGYTF TGCAGCGCCGGGGAGGGGGCATATGGCTACACCTTC
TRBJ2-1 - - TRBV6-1 CASSAGPSYNEQFF TGTGCCAGCAGTGCAGGGCCCTCCTACAATGAGCAGTTCTTC
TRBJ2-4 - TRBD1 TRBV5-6 CASSLMGTGAKNIQYF TGTGCCAGCAGCTTGATGGGGACAGGGGCCAAAAACATTCAGTACTTC
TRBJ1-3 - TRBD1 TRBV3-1 CASSGRDREGNTIYF TGTGCCAGCAGCGGCCGGGACAGGGAGGGAAACACCATATATTTT
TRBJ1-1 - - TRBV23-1 CASRGRENTEAFF TGCGCCAGCAGGGGACGGGAGAACACTGAAGCTTTCTTT
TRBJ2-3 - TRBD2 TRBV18 CASSPPRSTSGRTDTQYF TGTGCCAGCTCACCACCGCGGTCAACTAGCGGTAGAACAGATACGCAGTATTTT
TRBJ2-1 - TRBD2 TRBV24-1 CATSLAGGNEQFF TGTGCCACCAGTCTAGCGGGAGGTAATGAGCAGTTCTTC
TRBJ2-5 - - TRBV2 CASRTILRGRETQYF TGTGCCAGCAGGACTATATTGCGGGGGCGCGAGACCCAGTACTTC
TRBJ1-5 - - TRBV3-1 CASSQGQQPNQPQHF TGTGCCAGCAGCCAAGGTCAACAGCCTAATCAGCCCCAGCATTTT
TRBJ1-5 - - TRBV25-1 CASSGKSEPQHF TGTGCCAGCAGTGGAAAGTCAGAGCCCCAGCATTTT
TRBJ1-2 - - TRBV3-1 CASSQVQGVYGYTF TGTGCCAGCAGCCAAGTGCAGGGCGTCTATGGCTACACCTTC
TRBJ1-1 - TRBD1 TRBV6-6 CATWTVRGDTEAFF TGTGCCACCTGGACAGTCAGGGGGGACACTGAAGCTTTCTTT
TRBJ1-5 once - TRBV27 CASRSGSNQPQHF TGTGCCAGCAGGTCGGGGAGTAATCAGCCCCAGCATTTT
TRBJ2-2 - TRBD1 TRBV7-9 CASIRQGYTGELFF TGTGCCAGCATTCGACAGGGGTACACCGGGGAGCTGTTTTTT
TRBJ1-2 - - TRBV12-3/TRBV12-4 CASSFKPNYGYTF TGTGCCAGCAGTTTTAAGCCGAACTATGGCTACACCTTC
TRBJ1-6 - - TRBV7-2 CASSRGLQANNSPLHF TGTGCCAGCAGCAGGGGTTTGCAGGCTAATAATTCACCCCTCCACTTT
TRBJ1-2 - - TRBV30 CAWSVADNYGYTF TGTGCCTGGAGTGTCGCGGATAACTATGGCTACACCTTC
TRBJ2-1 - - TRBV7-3 CASSLVGRGVDEQFF TGTGCCAGCAGCTTGGTGGGCCGAGGGGTTGATGAGCAGTTCTTC
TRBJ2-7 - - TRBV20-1 CSASEVSYEQYF TGCAGTGCTAGTGAGGTCTCCTACGAGCAGTACTTC
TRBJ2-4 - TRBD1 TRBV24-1 CATSDPTGGKNIQYF TGTGCCACCAGTGATCCTACAGGGGGCAAAAACATTCAGTACTTC
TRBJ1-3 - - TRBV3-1 CASSPKAWGNTIYF TGTGCCAGCAGCCCGAAAGCTTGGGGAAACACCATATATTTT
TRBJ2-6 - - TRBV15 CATSRDMRQGIFSGANVLTF TGTGCCACCAGCAGAGATATGAGGCAGGGGATTTTCTCTGGGGCCAACGTCCTGACTTTC
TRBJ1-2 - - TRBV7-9 CASSSSSGEVAYGYTF TGTGCCAGCAGCTCGAGCTCAGGGGAAGTGGCCTATGGCTACACCTTC
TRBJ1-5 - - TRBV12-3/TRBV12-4 CASSLYPFGWTRQPQHF TGTGCCAGCAGTTTATATCCCTTCGGTTGGACACGGCAGCCCCAGCATTTT
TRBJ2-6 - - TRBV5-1 CASSWGPGPSGANVLTF TGCGCCAGCAGCTGGGGGCCAGGGCCCTCTGGGGCCAACGTCCTGACTTTC
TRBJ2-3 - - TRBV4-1 CASSPQSTGGGTDTQYF TGCGCCAGCAGCCCCCAAAGCACGGGCGGGGGCACAGATACGCAGTATTTT
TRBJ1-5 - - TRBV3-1 CASSQDSVGNQPQHF TGTGCCAGCAGCCAAGACTCAGTCGGCAATCAGCCCCAGCATTTT
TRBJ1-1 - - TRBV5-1 CASSFGNPQGLEAFF TGCGCCAGCAGCTTTGGAAATCCACAGGGACTGGAAGCTTTCTTT